Following are 2 T cell receptor beta chains from one sample sequenced in a study of blood T cell repertoires in COVID-19 (dated by TCRdb to 2020 to 2022). The library was generated by the immunoSEQ multiplex PCR assay. Here the immuneACCESS table is served through TCRdb, limited to in-frame sequences with V and J called. Missing clones are a known gap in these copies; in checked studies unresolved V genes cover under half, and the rest lacks a known reason. The sample table records hundreds of thousands of clones; 86% of these occur just once. More than 1.4% of the sample is in the top ten clones. Sequenced sample: peripheral blood. These receptors all come from a woman in her twenties or thirties with active or convalescent COVID-19.

The rearrangement links TRBV29-1 to TRBJ2-3, with a weak D call TRBD1 (6 bases). Trimming took 5 bases from V and 4 from J, leaving 16 bases between them. The CDR3 totals 14 residues. CDR1 is SQVTM, CDR2 ANQGSEA, per germline. The CDR3 loop reads CSVPGGGYADTQYF. The CDR3 nucleotides read TGCAGCGTTCCGGGTGGGGGCTACGCAGATACGCAGTATTTT.

The J gene is TRBJ1-5, the V gene TRBV29-1, with D possibly being TRBD1 (5 bases). The germline V and J ends were trimmed by 4 bases and 3 bases, with 7 bases remaining between them. The CDR3 is 12 residues long. Germline CDR1 is SQVTM and CDR2 is ANQGSEA. CDR3 bases: TGCAGCGTTGCGGGGGACAATCAGCCCCAGCATTTT. This gives the protein CSVAGDNQPQHF.